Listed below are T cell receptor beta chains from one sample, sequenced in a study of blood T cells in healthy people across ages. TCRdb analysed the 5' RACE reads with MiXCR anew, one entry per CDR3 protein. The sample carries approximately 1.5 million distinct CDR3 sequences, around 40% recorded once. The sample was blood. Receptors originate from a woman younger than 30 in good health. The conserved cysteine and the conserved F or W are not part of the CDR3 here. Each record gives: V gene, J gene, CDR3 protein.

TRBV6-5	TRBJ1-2	ASSSRDRVHYGYT
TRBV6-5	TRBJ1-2	ASSYDEVGDSYYGYT
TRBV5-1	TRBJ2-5	ASSLGGLAGRMWETQY
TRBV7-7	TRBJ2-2	ASSPHLAGNTGELF
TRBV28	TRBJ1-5	ASSNTGNQPQH
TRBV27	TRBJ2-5	ASSLEPALGTQY
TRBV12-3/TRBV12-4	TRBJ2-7	ASSEAGQGIYEQY
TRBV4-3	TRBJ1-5	ASSQDFGRGNQPQH
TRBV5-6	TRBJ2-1	ASSRFQLTYNEQF
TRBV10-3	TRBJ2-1	AISDGTSGGDEQF
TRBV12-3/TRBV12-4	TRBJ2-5	ASTHEPQETQY
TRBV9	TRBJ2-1	ASSEAGVHYNEQF
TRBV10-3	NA	AISELPGRFSYEQY
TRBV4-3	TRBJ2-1	ASSLGGAPPNEQF
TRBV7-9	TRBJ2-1	ASRSPGTSGDNEQF
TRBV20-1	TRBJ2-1	SARGQQAFSYNEQF
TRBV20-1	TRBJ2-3	SAPDGTDTQY
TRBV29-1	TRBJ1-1	SVGKQKMNTEAF
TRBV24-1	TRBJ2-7	ATSEGRSYEQY
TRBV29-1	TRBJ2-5	STSRSGEQY
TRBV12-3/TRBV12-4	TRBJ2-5	ASSLRDTGWKTQY
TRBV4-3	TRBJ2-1	ASSPRTNDNEQF
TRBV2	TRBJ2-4	ASSGYRENIQY
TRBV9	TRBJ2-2	ASSDGGLAGELF
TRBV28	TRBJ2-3	ASSPSITDTQY
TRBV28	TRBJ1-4	ASSSRQGAYEKLF
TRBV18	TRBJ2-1	ASSTRASDNEQF
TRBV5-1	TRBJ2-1	APAKGSYNEQF
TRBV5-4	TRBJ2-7	ASSPLPTGGSYEQY